The 26 T cell receptor beta chains below come from one sample, sequenced in a study of T-cell reconstitution after alpha-beta-depleted transplantation in children. The TCRbeta library was prepared with unique molecular identifiers. TCRdb ran MiXCR on the PCR reads and lists one entry per CDR3 protein. Of over 400,000 distinct CDR3 sequences in the sample, over 40% are singletons; the top ten hold roughly 27%. Sequenced here: PBMCs, sampled before TCRalphabeta/CD19-depleted stem cell transplant. The receptor set was obtained from a girl aged 2-10 years with aplastic anemia, due to receive a stem cell transplant.

With regard to this clonotype: One end of the junction does not line up with germline, which may come from a read error. V usage is TRBV20-1 and J usage is TRBJ2-1; 12 bases align to TRBD2. This CDR3 spans 17 amino acids. Germline-derived CDR1 and CDR2 are DFQATT and SNEGSKA (reference sequence). CDR3 nucleotides: TGCTGTGCTAGAGAGCCCGGACTAGCGGGAATCTACAATGAGCAGTTCTTC. It specifies CCAREPGLAGIYNEQFF.

The chain recombines TRBV5-6 with TRBJ2-3; 10 bases agree with TRBD2. After removal of 5 bases from V and 4 bases from J, the junction contained 10 bases not matched to a gene. This CDR3 spans 16 amino acids. Germline V CDR1 and CDR2: SGHDT, YYEEEE. The CDR3 spells CASRPPGLARPDTQYF. CDR3 DNA: TGTGCCAGCAGACCTCCGGGACTAGCGAGGCCAGATACGCAGTATTTT.

This chain links TRBV4-2 with TRBJ2-3; TRBD2 aligns across 10 bases. CDR1 LGHNA and CDR2 YNFKEQ come from the germline V gene. With V trimmed by 3 bases and J by 2 bases, 8 bases remained unmatched. The CDR3 is 17 amino acids. This chain's CDR3 is CASSHLPLAGDTDTQYF. DNA for the CDR3: TGTGCCAGCAGCCACCTACCTCTAGCGGGGGACACAGATACGCAGTATTTT.

The chain joins TRBV7-3 to TRBJ1-1; D not resolved. Trimming pared 5 bases from V and 0 bases from J, leaving 13 bases between. CDR1 is SGHTA, CDR2 FQGTGA, per germline. There are 15 residues in the CDR3. As DNA, the CDR3 is TGTGCCAGCAGCCAGCACGACGCTTTGAACACTGAAGCTTTCTTT. This encodes CASSQHDALNTEAFF.

The rearrangement joins TRBV7-2 to TRBJ2-1; TRBD1 is a possible D gene (5 bases). V lost 3 bases and J lost 7, with 13 bases in between. This CDR3 has 14 residues. CDR1 is SGHTA and CDR2 is FQGNSA in the germline V gene. The CDR3 nucleotides read TGTGCCAGCAGCTTCTACTCCAGGGTGAATGAGCAGTTCTTC. Protein product: CASSFYSRVNEQFF.

This clonotype was found many times. The rearrangement joins TRBV6-1 to TRBJ2-3; 12 nucleotides match TRBD2. V gave up 0 bases and J gave up 5 bases; unmatched junction bases: 3. Germline lookup yields CDR1 MNHNS and CDR2 SASEGT. This CDR3 has 16 residues. CDR3 loop: CASSEAPSGRGDTQYF. The CDR3 bases are TGTGCCAGCAGTGAAGCTCCTAGCGGGAGGGGAGATACGCAGTATTTT.

This chain links TRBV6-5 with TRBJ1-5; tentatively, D is TRBD1 (6 bases). CDR1 is MNHEY, CDR2 SVGAGI, per germline. CDR3 length: 19 residues. Trimming shortened V by 0 bases and J by 3 bases, and 21 bases separated the two germline ends. In DNA form, the CDR3 reads TGTGCCAGCAGTTACTCGATTGGACAGACACGGGGTGACAATCAGCCCCAGCATTTT. Translation: CASSYSIGQTRGDNQPQHF.

The chain has TRBV5-1 and TRBJ2-2; D remains ambiguous. Deletions cut 4 bases from V and 8 bases from J, with 9 bases between. There are 12 residues in the CDR3. Germline CDR1 reads SGHRS; CDR2 reads YFSETQ. CDR3: CASSQDVGELFF. CDR3 DNA sequence: TGCGCCAGCAGCCAAGACGTGGGGGAGCTGTTTTTT.

V gene TRBV12-3 or TRBV12-4 combines with J gene TRBJ2-5; a weak D match, TRBD2 (6 bases). Trimming pared 5 bases from V and 1 base from J, leaving 14 bases between. The CDR3 totals 15 residues. DNA of the CDR3: TGTGCCAGCAGTCCGGGAGCGCTAACCCAAGAGACCCAGTACTTC. Amino acid sequence: CASSPGALTQETQYF.

This clonotype was detected only once. The chain recombines TRBV4-1 with TRBJ2-5; D perhaps matches TRBD2 (6 bases). Germline assignment: CDR1 MGHRA and CDR2 YSYEKL. Trimming removed 4 bases at V and 1 base at J, with 16 bases between. This CDR3 region has 16 residues. The CDR3 loop is CASSRTKGGAQETQYF. The CDR3 nucleotides read TGCGCCAGCAGCCGCACGAAGGGCGGGGCCCAAGAGACCCAGTACTTC.

The chain recombines TRBV4-3 with TRBJ2-3; 10 bases are shared with TRBD2. With V trimmed by 2 bases and J by 4 bases, 6 bases remained unmatched. The CDR3 has 16 amino acids. Germline CDR1 reads LGHNA; CDR2 reads YSLEER. The CDR3 DNA reads as TGCGCCAGCAGCCAATTAAAGCGGGGGGGCGCAGATACGCAGTATTTT. It codes for CASSQLKRGGADTQYF.

The rearrangement joins TRBV12-3 or TRBV12-4 to TRBJ2-1; 10 nucleotides line up with TRBD2. V trimming: 3 bases; J trimming: 7 bases; junction bases outside the gene matches: 15. The CDR3 is 18 amino acids. As DNA, the CDR3 is TGTGCCAGCAGTTTTAGGGAAGCTCTAGCGGGAGTGAGGAATGAGCAGTTCTTC. Translated, it gives CASSFREALAGVRNEQFF.

This clonotype was detected only a few times. The CDR3 DNA follows: TGTGCCAGCAGCTTCGGGACAGGGCCTCACAATGAGCAGTTCTTC. It codes for CASSFGTGPHNEQFF. This sequence joins TRBV7-9 and TRBJ2-1, with 9 bases identical to TRBD1. V lost 3 bases to trimming and J lost 5 bases; unmatched junction nucleotides: 5. CDR3 length equals 15 residues. Germline V gives CDR1 SEHNR, CDR2 FQNEAQ (reference sequence).

The genes are TRBV24-1 and TRBJ2-2, with 9 bases fitting TRBD1. This CDR3 contains 17 residues. Germline-derived CDR1 and CDR2 are KGHDR and SFDVKD. With 5 bases clipped from V and 4 bases from J, the junction kept 10 bases outside the gene matches. Written as DNA, the CDR3 is TGTGCCACCAGTGCACCCCGGGGACAGGGCGGCACCGGGGAGCTGTTTTTT. Amino acids: CATSAPRGQGGTGELFF.

This clonotype appeared many times. The chain recombines TRBV5-5 with TRBJ2-7; 9 bases map to TRBD1. The CDR3 length is 14 residues. J was trimmed by 2 bases and V by 4 bases; bases with no gene match: 4. Germline loops: CDR1 SGHKS, CDR2 YYEKEE (reference sequence). This CDR3 is CASSPRDRAYEQYF. Written as DNA, the CDR3 is TGTGCCAGCAGCCCCCGGGACAGGGCCTACGAGCAGTACTTC.

This clonotype was found many times. J is TRBJ1-2 and V is TRBV5-6; D gene unclear. This CDR3 has 12 amino acids. The V gene's germline CDR1 is SGHDT and CDR2 YYEEEE. V was pared by 4 bases and J by 4 bases, with 8 bases between. The CDR3 DNA sequence: TGTGCCAGCAGCGTAAACAGCTATGGCTACACCTTC. It encodes CASSVNSYGYTF.

The rearrangement uses TRBV12-3 or TRBV12-4 and TRBJ2-1; D ambiguous. The CDR3 has 12 residues. Trimming removed 3 bases from V and 8 bases from J, with 8 bases in between. The CDR3 region has the DNA TGTGCCAGCAGTTTGAGCGTCGATGAGCAGTTCTTC. Protein: CASSLSVDEQFF.

This clonotype was counted many times. The gene calls are TRBV3-1 and TRBJ2-7; D is undetermined. The V end was cut by 3 bases, the J end by 4 bases, with 7 bases between. The CDR3 covers 12 residues. Per the germline V gene, CDR1 is LGHDT and CDR2 is YNNKEL (reference sequence). The CDR3 DNA reads TGTGCCAGCAGCCAGAGGATGTACGAGCAGTACTTC. This codes for CASSQRMYEQYF.

The chain has TRBV20-1 and TRBJ2-3; the D gene is possibly TRBD2 (5 bases). This CDR3 is 15 amino acids long. Germline V lookup: CDR1 DFQATT, CDR2 SNEGSKA (reference sequence). Trimming removed 0 bases at V and 4 bases at J, with 14 bases between. The CDR3 here is CSARDGRGQSDTQYF. CDR3 sequence (DNA): TGCAGTGCTAGAGATGGCAGAGGGCAGTCAGATACGCAGTATTTT.

This chain connects TRBV7-3 to TRBJ2-3, with TRBD2 identical over 12 bases. J gave up 3 bases and V 4 bases, and 5 bases lay outside the gene matches. CDR3 length: 16 amino acids. Germline CDR1 is SGHTA and CDR2 is FQGTGA. The CDR3 protein is CASSSTTSGGTDTQYF. As DNA, the CDR3 is TGTGCCAGCAGCTCAACGACTAGCGGGGGTACAGATACGCAGTATTTT.

This clonotype was seen more than once but under ten times. V usage is TRBV20-1 and J usage is TRBJ2-4; D is perhaps TRBD1 (5 bases). V dropped 6 bases and J dropped 0 bases, with 18 bases sitting between them. The CDR3 is made up of 16 amino acids. The V gene's germline CDR1 is DFQATT and CDR2 SNEGSKA (reference sequence). CDR3 region: CSAKHGALLAKNIQYF. CDR3 sequence (DNA): TGCAGTGCGAAGCATGGGGCTCTTCTAGCCAAAAACATTCAGTACTTC.

This clonotype was seen many times. This chain connects TRBV6-5 to TRBJ2-3; D remains ambiguous. The CDR3 runs to 14 residues. Germline V gene lookup returns CDR1 MNHEY and CDR2 SVGAGI. V was trimmed by 2 bases and J by 4 bases, leaving 10 bases between them. Here the CDR3 reads CASSYRLSPDTQYF. The CDR3 coding sequence is TGTGCCAGCAGTTACCGGCTTAGTCCAGATACGCAGTATTTT.

The V and J genes are TRBV24-1 and TRBJ2-7, with D perhaps being TRBD1 or TRBD2 (6 bases each). The CDR3 length is 14 residues. V gave up 5 bases and J gave up 4 bases, with 14 bases separating them. The germline V gene has CDR1 KGHDR and CDR2 SFDVKD. This chain's CDR3 is CATSGGGPWYEQYF. The DNA for the CDR3 is TGTGCCACCAGTGGAGGGGGGCCGTGGTACGAGCAGTACTTC.

There are many counts of this clonotype. The genes are TRBV12-3 or TRBV12-4 and TRBJ2-5; the D call may be TRBD1 or TRBD2 (6 bases each). The V end was cut by 5 bases, the J end by 9 bases, with 13 bases between. The CDR3 has 12 residues. The CDR3 bases are TGTGCCAGCAGTCCCAGGGGAGGCCCCCAGTACTTC. Protein: CASSPRGGPQYF.

The chain has TRBV19 and TRBJ1-2; 9 bases are shared with TRBD1. V was clipped by 7 bases and J by 6 bases; unmatched bases: 18. Per germline, CDR1 LNHDA and CDR2 SQIVND (reference sequence). The CDR3 sequence is 17 residues long. CDR3 coding DNA: TGTGCCAGTATCCGGTGGGAGATGATCGGGACAGGGAATGGCTACACCTTC. Its translation: CASIRWEMIGTGNGYTF.

Many counts were recorded for this clonotype. The chain has TRBV7-2 and TRBJ2-7, with 11 bases lining up with TRBD2. The germline CDR1 and CDR2 sequences are SGHTA and FQGNSA. Trimming at V came to 5 bases and at J to 2 bases, leaving 8 bases not matched to a gene. The CDR3 consists of 16 residues. This CDR3 is CASSRLTSGATYEQYF. The CDR3 coding sequence is TGTGCCAGCAGCCGCTTGACTAGCGGGGCGACCTACGAGCAGTACTTC.